The clone carrying this T cell receptor (beta chain) was seen a handful of times. Its cognate antigen is unknown. This sample was included in a study of radiotherapy plus CTLA-4 blockade in lung cancer. Study-wide context: More than 15% of patients responded objectively, and around 31% achieved disease control. Study results and limitations: Tumor-origin TCR clones grew in blood after radiotherapy plus ipilimumab.

Profiling relied on immunoSEQ multiplex PCR, and the TCRdb table lists in-frame clones only, not all of them. The sample includes roughly 42,000 clones, approximately 62% of them seen just once. This CDR3 is built from 15 residues. V dropped 10 bases and J dropped 9; count of bases not matched to a gene: 9. Germline V gene data show CDR1 as ENHRY and CDR2 as SYGVKD. This chain joins TRBV10-3 and TRBJ2-1; 16 bases are shared with TRBD2. The TCR originated in a human donor with non-small cell lung cancer who had a partial response to radiotherapy plus ipilimumab. This specimen consisted of peripheral blood, obtained from a patient treated with radiotherapy plus ipilimumab. The CDR3 reads CATHSGTSGRVEQFF. In DNA, the CDR3 is TGTGCCACCCATTCCGGGACTAGCGGGAGGGTTGAGCAGTTCTTC.